The sequence of this TCR beta chain was determined in a study of blood T cell repertoires in COVID-19. Turning to the study itself: Researchers got acute and convalescent COVID-19 samples from the United States, Italy and Spain. T cells, B-cell-depleted T cells, or PBMCs supplied cDNA or gDNA.

This clone appeared a single time. Before being deemed recovered, Cohort 3 donors had two negative PCRs, clearance, or symptom resolution. Libraries were prepared by immunoSEQ multiplex PCR; TCRdb keeps only in-frame clonotypes and omits some of them. Seen here are about 160,000 clones, around 87% observed once, and the top ten hold approximately 6.6%. V lost 7 bases and J lost 2, with 12 bases in between. Germline V lookup: CDR1 SNHLY, CDR2 FYNNEI. CDR3 size: 14 residues. The TCR was taken from a woman aged 45-60 years who had recovered from COVID-19. Sequenced input: PBMCs or T cells enriched from blood (not recorded which). The V and J genes are TRBV2 and TRBJ2-1; D call uncertain. The CDR3 sequence: CASKPDSPYNEQFF. CDR3 nucleotide sequence: TGTGCCAGCAAACCCGACTCTCCCTACAATGAGCAGTTCTTC.